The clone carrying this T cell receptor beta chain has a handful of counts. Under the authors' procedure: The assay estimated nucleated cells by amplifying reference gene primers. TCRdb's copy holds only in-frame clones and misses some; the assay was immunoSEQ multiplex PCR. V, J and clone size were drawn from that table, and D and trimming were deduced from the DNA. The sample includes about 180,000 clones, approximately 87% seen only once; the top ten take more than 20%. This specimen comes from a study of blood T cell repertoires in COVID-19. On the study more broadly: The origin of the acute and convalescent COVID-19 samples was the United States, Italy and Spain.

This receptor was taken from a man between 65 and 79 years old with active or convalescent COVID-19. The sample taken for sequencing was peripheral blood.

CDR3 nucleotide sequence: TGCGCCAGCAGCCGGGACAGGCGGACTGGAAAACTGTTTTTT. It encodes CASSRDRRTGKLFF. The chain combines TRBV5-1 with TRBJ1-4; 8 nucleotides align to TRBD1. Germline CDR1 and CDR2: SGHRS and YFSETQ. J gave up 10 bases and V 4 bases, and 9 bases lay outside the gene matches. This CDR3 is built from 14 residues.